One sample yielded the 15 T cell receptor beta chains listed below, sequenced in a study of graft-versus-host responses after intestinal transplantation (dated by TCRdb to the early 2020s). Antigen specificity for these receptors is unknown. Per the publication, the time point label means: cells obtained before transplantation from donor or recipient. Library creation used the immunoSEQ multiplex PCR assay. The table was pulled from immuneACCESS by TCRdb, which kept in-frame rearrangements only. Such tables lose some clones; where checked, under half of the loss comes from unresolved V genes, and the rest has no known cause. The sample data list more than 100,000 clones, and approximately 92% of these were observed just once. The ten largest clones represent 0.09% to 0.15% of the sample. Sample: unstimulated CD4+ T cells sorted from spleen or lymph node cells, taken before intestinal transplant. The receptors were gathered from a human donor who received an intestinal transplant.

This clone turned up a few times. The V gene is TRBV6-6, the J gene TRBJ2-5; D gene ambiguous. The germline gives CDR1 MNHNY, CDR2 SVGAGI (reference sequence). This CDR3 has 14 amino acids. V lost 6 bases and J lost 5, with 16 bases in between. The CDR3 is CASRVPSERETQYF. As DNA, the CDR3 is TGTGCCAGCAGGGTCCCGTCCGAAAGGGAGACCCAGTACTTC.

The chain recombines TRBV25-1 with TRBJ2-5; no clear D. Trimming took 3 bases from V and 5 from J, leaving 10 bases between them. This CDR3 comprises 13 residues. CDR1 is MGHDK, CDR2 SYGVNS, per germline. CDR3 DNA: TGTGCCAGCAGTGATCGAGTACGGGAGACCCAGTACTTC. This sequence encodes CASSDRVRETQYF.

This clone was seen a single time. The genes are TRBV5-1 and TRBJ2-1; 7 bases map to TRBD2. This CDR3 has 14 amino acids. V dropped 8 bases and J dropped 1; count of bases not matched to a gene: 6. Germline V lookup: CDR1 SGHRS, CDR2 YFSETQ. In DNA form, the CDR3 reads TGCGCCAGTCTAGCGGACGCTTCCTACAATGAGCAGTTCTTC. The encoded protein is CASLADASYNEQFF.

In regard to this clone: Additional DNA sequences in this sample encode the identical CDR3. The chain is built from TRBV5-1 and TRBJ2-1; D is unresolved. V dropped 0 bases and J dropped 1 base, with 8 bases sitting between them. The CDR3 totals 15 residues. The germline V gene has CDR1 SGHRS and CDR2 YFSETQ. As DNA, the CDR3 is TGCGCCAGCAGCTTGGTGGCTGGATCCTACAATGAGCAGTTCTTC. This codes for CASSLVAGSYNEQFF. The full variable domain, its missing parts supplied by reference TRBV5-1 and TRBJ2-1, is KAGVTQTPRYLIKTRGQQVTLSCSPISGHRSVSWYQQTPGQGLQFLFEYFSETQRNKGNFPGRFSGRQFSNSRSEMNVSTLELGDSALYLCASSLVAGSYNEQFFGPGTRLTVL.

The V and J genes are TRBV19 and TRBJ2-3; D remains ambiguous. The ends were cut back, 3 bases at V and 2 bases at J, with 15 bases in the middle. CDR3 size: 16 residues. Germline CDR1 reads LNHDA; CDR2 reads SQIVND (reference sequence). CDR3 DNA: TGTGCCAGTAGTATTGGTGGCCGACCACTCACAGATACGCAGTATTTT. It translates to CASSIGGRPLTDTQYF.

The rearrangement links TRBV5-3 to TRBJ2-3; no clear D. TRBV5-3 is filed as an ORF, its function uncertain. V was clipped by 4 bases and J by 3 bases, with 9 bases between them. The CDR3 is 13 residues long. CDR3 DNA: TGTGCCAGAAGCCTTCGACCAACAGATACGCAGTATTTT. This gives the protein CARSLRPTDTQYF.

V gene TRBV21-1 combines with J gene TRBJ2-5; TRBD1 was called by the table and not checked on the DNA. TRBV21-1 is a listed pseudogene. There are 15 residues in the CDR3. CDR3 region: CASLHRTGPWETQYF. The CDR3 coding sequence is TGTGCCAGCCTCCACCGGACAGGCCCCTGGGAGACCCAGTACTTC.

The rearrangement uses TRBV12-5 and TRBJ2-6; TRBD2 might be the D (6 bases). The V end was cut by 1 base, the J end by 4 bases, with 11 bases between. CDR1 and CDR2 from the germline V gene are LGHNT and FRNRAP. There are 16 residues in the CDR3. Here the CDR3 DNA reads TGTGCTAGTGGTTTGGACGGGGGACCCGGGGCCAACGTCCTGACTTTC. Encoded protein: CASGLDGGPGANVLTF.

V gene TRBV29-1 combines with J gene TRBJ1-2, with TRBD1 matching over 7 bases. Germline V gene sequence: CDR1 SQVTM, CDR2 ANQGSEA. J was trimmed by 1 base and V by 6 bases; bases with no gene match: 8. The CDR3 totals 14 residues. The CDR3 spells CSVTTGSHNYGYTF. For the CDR3, the DNA is TGCAGCGTCACGACAGGGAGCCATAACTATGGCTACACCTTC. The full variable domain, completed using reference TRBV29-1 and TRBJ1-2, is SAVISQKPSRDICQRGTSLTIQCQVDSQVTMMFWYRQQPGQSLTLIATANQGSEATYESGFVIDKFPISRPNLTFSTLTVSNMSPEDSSIYLCSVTTGSHNYGYTFGSGTRLTVV.

The CDR3 nucleotides are TGTGCCAGCGGACCCTTCGCGGGAGTGGGATACAATGAGCAGTTCTTC. This gives the protein CASGPFAGVGYNEQFF. The chain links TRBV7-3 to TRBJ2-1; 7 nucleotides agree with TRBD2. Germline lookup yields CDR1 SGHTA and CDR2 FQGTGA. The CDR3 is made up of 16 amino acids. V shed 8 bases and J 4 bases; nucleotides not matched to a gene: 14.

This chain joins TRBV7-9 and TRBJ1-4; weak D call: TRBD1 (5 bases). Germline assignment: CDR1 SEHNR and CDR2 FQNEAQ (reference sequence). The V end was cut by 5 bases, the J end by 6 bases, with 10 bases between. The CDR3 consists of 13 residues. CDR3 DNA: TGTGCCAGCAGCCGCGCGGGGGATGAAAAACTGTTTTTT. It encodes CASSRAGDEKLFF.

The chain couples TRBV5-1 to TRBJ2-1, with 8 bases identical to TRBD2. The J segment lost 2 bases and the V segment lost 6 bases, leaving 7 bases of the junction unmatched. CDR1 is SGHRS and CDR2 is YFSETQ in the germline V gene. There are 15 residues in the CDR3. CDR3 residues: CASTVAGLAYNEQFF. Here the CDR3 DNA reads TGCGCCAGCACCGTAGCGGGGCTGGCCTACAATGAGCAGTTCTTC.

This rearrangement joins TRBV29-1 to TRBJ1-1; D is undetermined. From germline, CDR1 is SQVTM and CDR2 ANQGSEA. The CDR3 covers 13 residues. V lost 2 bases and J lost 8, with 15 bases in between. The CDR3 loop reads CSVEPLTRKEAFF. The CDR3 DNA sequence: TGCAGCGTTGAACCCTTGACACGTAAAGAAGCTTTCTTT.

The CDR3 sequence is CASSLMGETQYF. DNA of the CDR3: TGTGCCAGCAGCTTAATGGGTGAGACCCAGTACTTC. This chain connects TRBV7-9 to TRBJ2-5; D unclear. Per the germline V gene, CDR1 is SEHNR and CDR2 is FQNEAQ (reference sequence). This CDR3 has 12 amino acids. The V and J ends lost 2 bases and 5 bases respectively, with 6 bases between them.

The chain carries TRBV30 and TRBJ1-1, with D perhaps TRBD1 (5 bases). This CDR3 contains 10 residues. V was cut by 5 bases and J by 10 bases, with 11 bases left in between. Germline V gene data show CDR1 as GTSNPN and CDR2 as SVGIG (reference sequence). The DNA of the CDR3 is TGTGCCTGGGGCGGGACCCTAGCTTTCTTT. Translating gives CAWGGTLAFF.